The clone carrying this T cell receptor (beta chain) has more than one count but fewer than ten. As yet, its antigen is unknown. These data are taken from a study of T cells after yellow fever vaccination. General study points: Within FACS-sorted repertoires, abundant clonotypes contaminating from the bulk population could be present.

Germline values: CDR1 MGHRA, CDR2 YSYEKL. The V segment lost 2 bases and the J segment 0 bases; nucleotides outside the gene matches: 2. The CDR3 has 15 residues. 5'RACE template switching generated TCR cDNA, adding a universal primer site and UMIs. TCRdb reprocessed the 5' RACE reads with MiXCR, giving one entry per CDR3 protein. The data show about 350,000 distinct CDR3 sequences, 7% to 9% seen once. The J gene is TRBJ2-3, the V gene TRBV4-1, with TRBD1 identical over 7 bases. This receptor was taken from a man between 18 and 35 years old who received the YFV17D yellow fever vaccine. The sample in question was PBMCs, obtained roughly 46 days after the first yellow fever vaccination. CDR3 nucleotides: TGCGCCAGCAGCCAAAAGACAGGGAGCACAGATACGCAGTATTTT. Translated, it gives CASSQKTGSTDTQYF.